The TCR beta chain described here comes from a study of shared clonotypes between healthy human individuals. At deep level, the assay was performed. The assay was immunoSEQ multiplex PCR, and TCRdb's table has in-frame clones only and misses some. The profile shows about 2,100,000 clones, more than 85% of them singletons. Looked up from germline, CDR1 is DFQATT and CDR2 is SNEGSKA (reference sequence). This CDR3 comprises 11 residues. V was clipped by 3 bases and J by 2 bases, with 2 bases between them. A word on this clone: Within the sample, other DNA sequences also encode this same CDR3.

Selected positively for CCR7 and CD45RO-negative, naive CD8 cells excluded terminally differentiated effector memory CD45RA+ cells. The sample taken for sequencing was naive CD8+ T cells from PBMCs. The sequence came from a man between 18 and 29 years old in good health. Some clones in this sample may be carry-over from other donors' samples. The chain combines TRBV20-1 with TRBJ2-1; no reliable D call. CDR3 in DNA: TGCAGTGCTAGCCCCTACAATGAGCAGTTCTTC. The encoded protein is CSASPYNEQFF.